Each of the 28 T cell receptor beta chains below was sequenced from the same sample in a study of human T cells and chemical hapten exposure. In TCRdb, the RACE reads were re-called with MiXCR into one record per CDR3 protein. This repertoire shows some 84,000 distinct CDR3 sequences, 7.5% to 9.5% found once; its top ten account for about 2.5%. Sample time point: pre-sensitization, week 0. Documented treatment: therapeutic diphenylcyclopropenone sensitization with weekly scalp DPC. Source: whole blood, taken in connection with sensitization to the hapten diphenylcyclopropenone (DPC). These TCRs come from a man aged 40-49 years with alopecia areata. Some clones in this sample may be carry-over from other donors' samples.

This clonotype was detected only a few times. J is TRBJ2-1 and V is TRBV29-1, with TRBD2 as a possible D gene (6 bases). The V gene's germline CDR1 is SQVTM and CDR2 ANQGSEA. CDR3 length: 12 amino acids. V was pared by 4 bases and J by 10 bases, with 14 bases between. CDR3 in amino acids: CSVGGTGREQFF. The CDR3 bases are TGCAGCGTTGGCGGGACTGGACGGGAGCAGTTCTTC.

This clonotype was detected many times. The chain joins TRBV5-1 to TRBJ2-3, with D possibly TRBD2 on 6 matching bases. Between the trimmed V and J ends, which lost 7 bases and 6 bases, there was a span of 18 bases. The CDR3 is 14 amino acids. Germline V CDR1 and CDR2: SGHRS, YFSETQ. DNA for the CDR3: TGCGCCAGCTCTTCGGGGGAAGAGTGGGATACGCAGTATTTT. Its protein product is CASSSGEEWDTQYF.

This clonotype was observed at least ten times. The CDR3 region has the DNA TGTGCCAGCAGTTTAACCGGGACAGGGTTCCACGAGCAGTACTTC. Amino acid sequence: CASSLTGTGFHEQYF. The V call is TRBV6-5, the J call TRBJ2-7, with 9 nucleotides matching TRBD1. Trimming at V came to 4 bases and at J to 5 bases, leaving 9 bases not matched to a gene. Germline-derived CDR1 and CDR2 are MNHEY and SVGAGI. This CDR3 spans 15 amino acids.

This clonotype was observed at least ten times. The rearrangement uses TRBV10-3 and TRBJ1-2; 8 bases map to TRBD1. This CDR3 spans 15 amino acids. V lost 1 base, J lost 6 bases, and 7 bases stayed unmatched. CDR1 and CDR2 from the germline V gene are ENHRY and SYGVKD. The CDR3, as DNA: TGTGCCATCAGTGAGTACGCAGGGGGCGCGGATGGCTACACCTTC. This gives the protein CAISEYAGGADGYTF.

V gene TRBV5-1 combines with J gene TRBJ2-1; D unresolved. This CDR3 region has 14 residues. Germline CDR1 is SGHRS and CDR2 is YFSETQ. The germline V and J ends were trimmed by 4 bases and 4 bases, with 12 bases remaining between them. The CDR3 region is CASSLSVIYNEQFF. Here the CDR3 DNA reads TGCGCCAGCAGCCTAAGCGTTATATACAATGAGCAGTTCTTC. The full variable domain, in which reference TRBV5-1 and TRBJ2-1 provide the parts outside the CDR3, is KAGVTQTPRYLIKTRGQQVTLSCSPISGHRSVSWYQQTPGQGLQFLFEYFSETQRNKGNFPGRFSGRQFSNSRSEMNVSTLELGDSALYLCASSLSVIYNEQFFGPGTRLTVL.

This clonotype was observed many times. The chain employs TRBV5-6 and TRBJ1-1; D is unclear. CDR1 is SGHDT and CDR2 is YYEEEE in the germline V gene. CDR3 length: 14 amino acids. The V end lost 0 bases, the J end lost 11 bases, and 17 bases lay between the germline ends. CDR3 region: CASSLEGMTRGAFF. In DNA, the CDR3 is TGTGCCAGCAGCTTGGAAGGGATGACGAGAGGGGCTTTCTTT.

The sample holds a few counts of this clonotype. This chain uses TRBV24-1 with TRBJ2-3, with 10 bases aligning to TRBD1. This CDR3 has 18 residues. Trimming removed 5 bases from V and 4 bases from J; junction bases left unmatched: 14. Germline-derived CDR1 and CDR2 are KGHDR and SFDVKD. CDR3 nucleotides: TGTGCCACCAGTGGATCACCCGGGACAGGGGATGGGGCAGATACGCAGTATTTT. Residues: CATSGSPGTGDGADTQYF.

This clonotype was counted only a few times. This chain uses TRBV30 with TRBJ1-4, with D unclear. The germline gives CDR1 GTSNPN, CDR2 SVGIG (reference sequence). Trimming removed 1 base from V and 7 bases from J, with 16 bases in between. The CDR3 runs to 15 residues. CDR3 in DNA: TGTGCCTGGAGTGGGTACCCGAGGGAGGTTGAAAAACTGTTTTTT. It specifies CAWSGYPREVEKLFF.

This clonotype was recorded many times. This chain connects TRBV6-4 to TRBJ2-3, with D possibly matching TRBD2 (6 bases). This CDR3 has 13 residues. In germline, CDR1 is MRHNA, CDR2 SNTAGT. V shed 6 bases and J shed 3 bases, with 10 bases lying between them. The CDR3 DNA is TGTGCCAGCAGCGGGAGAGAGACAGATACGCAGTATTTT. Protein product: CASSGRETDTQYF.

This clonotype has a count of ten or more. The CDR3 bases are TGCAGTGCTACTCTAGCGGGAGGAAACACAGATACGCAGTATTTT. Protein sequence: CSATLAGGNTDTQYF. The gene calls are TRBV20-1 and TRBJ2-3; 11 bases line up with TRBD2. Germline CDR1 is DFQATT and CDR2 is SNEGSKA (reference sequence). V trimming: 4 bases; J trimming: 2 bases; junction bases outside the gene matches: 5. The CDR3 is made up of 15 amino acids.

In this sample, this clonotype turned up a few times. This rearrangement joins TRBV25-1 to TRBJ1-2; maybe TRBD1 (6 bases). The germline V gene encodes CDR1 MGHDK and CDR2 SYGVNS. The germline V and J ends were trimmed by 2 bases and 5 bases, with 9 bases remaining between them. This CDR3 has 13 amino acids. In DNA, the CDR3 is TGTGCCAGCAGTGAACAGGGGTCTTATGGCTACACCTTC. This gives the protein CASSEQGSYGYTF.

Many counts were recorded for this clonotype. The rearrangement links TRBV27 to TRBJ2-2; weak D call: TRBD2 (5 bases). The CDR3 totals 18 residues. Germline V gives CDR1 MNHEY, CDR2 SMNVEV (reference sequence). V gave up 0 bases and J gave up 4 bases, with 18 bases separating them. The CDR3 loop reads CASSLSPFGGVGTGELFF. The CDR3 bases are TGTGCCAGCAGTTTATCACCCTTTGGAGGAGTGGGCACCGGGGAGCTGTTTTTT.

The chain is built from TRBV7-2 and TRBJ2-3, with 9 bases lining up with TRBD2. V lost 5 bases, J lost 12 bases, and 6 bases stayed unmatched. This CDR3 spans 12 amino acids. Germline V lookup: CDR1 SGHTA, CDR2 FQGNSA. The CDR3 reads CASSLSGSHQYF. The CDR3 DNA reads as TGTGCCAGCAGCCTTAGCGGGAGCCACCAGTATTTT.

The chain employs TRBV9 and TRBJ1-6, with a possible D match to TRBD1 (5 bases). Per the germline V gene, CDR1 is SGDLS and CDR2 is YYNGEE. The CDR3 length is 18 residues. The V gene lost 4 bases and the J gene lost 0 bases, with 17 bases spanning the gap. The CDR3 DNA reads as TGTGCCAGCAGCCCGAGAGAGGGGAGGAGCTCCTATAATTCACCCCTCCACTTT. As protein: CASSPREGRSSYNSPLHF.

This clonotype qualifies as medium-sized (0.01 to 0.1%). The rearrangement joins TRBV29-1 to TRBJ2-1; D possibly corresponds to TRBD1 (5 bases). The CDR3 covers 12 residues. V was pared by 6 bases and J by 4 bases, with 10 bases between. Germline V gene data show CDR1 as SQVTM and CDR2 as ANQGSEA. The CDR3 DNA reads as TGCAGCGTGGCAACAGGTTACAATGAGCAGTTCTTC. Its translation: CSVATGYNEQFF.

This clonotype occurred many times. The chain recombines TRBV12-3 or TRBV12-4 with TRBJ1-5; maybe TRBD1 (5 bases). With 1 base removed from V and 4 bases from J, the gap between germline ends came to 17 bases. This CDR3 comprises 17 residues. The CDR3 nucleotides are TGTGCCAGCAGTTTAGAAACAGGAGGAAATCTAAATCAGCCCCAGCATTTT. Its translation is CASSLETGGNLNQPQHF.

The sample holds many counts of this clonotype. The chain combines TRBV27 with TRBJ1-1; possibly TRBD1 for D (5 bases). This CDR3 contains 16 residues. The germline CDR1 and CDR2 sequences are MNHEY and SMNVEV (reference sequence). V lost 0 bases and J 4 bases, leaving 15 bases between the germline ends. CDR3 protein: CASSLSSRDWGTEAFF. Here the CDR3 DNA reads TGTGCCAGCAGTTTATCTTCCCGGGACTGGGGCACTGAAGCTTTCTTT.

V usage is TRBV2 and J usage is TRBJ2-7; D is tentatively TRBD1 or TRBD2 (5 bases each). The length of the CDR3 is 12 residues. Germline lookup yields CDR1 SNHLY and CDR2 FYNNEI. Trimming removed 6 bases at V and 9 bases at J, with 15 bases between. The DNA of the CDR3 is TGTGCCAGCAGACCCGGGACCGACGGGCAGTACTTC. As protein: CASRPGTDGQYF.

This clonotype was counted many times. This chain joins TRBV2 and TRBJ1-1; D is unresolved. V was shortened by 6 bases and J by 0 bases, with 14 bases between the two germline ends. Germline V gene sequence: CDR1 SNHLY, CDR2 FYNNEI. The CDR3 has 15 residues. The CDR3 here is CASRRRGPLNTEAFF. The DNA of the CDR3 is TGTGCCAGCAGGCGACGAGGGCCGCTGAACACTGAAGCTTTCTTT.

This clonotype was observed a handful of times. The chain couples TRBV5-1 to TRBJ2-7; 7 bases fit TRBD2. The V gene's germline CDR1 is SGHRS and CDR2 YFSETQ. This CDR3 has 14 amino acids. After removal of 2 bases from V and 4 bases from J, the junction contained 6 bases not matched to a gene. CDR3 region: CASSLAGFGYEQYV. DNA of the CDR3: TGCGCCAGCAGCTTAGCGGGGTTTGGGTACGAGCAGTACGTC.

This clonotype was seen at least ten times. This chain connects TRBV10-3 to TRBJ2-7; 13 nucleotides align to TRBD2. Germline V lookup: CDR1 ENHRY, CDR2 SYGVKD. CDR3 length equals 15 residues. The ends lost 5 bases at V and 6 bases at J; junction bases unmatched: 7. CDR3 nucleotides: TGTGCCATCAGTCAAGGACTAGCGGGAGTTTCCGAGCAGTACGTC. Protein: CAISQGLAGVSEQYV.

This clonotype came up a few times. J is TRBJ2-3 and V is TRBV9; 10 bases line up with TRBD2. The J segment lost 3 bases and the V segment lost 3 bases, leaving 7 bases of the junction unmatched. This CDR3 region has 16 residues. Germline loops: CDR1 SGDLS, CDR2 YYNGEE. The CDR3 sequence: CASSGPPGLATDTQYF. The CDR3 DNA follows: TGTGCCAGCAGCGGGCCCCCGGGACTAGCGACAGATACGCAGTATTTT. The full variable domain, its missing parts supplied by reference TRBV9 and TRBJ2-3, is DSGVTQTPKHLITATGQRVTLRCSPRSGDLSVYWYQQSLDQGLQFLIQYYNGEERAKGNILERFSAQQFPDLHSELNLSSLELGDSALYFCASSGPPGLATDTQYFGPGTRLTVL.

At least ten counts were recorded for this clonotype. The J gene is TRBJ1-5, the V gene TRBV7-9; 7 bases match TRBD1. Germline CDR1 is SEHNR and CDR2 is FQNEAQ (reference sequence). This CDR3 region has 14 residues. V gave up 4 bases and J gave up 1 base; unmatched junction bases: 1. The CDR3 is CASSSQGSNQPQHF. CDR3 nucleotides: TGTGCCAGCAGCTCACAGGGGAGCAATCAGCCCCAGCATTTT.

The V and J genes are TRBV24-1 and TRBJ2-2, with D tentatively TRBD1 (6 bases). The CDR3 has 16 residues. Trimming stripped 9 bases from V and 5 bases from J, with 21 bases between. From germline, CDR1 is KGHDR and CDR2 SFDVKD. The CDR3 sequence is CATGEIDQGTTGELFF. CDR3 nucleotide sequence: TGTGCCACCGGAGAAATAGACCAGGGGACGACCGGGGAGCTGTTTTTT.

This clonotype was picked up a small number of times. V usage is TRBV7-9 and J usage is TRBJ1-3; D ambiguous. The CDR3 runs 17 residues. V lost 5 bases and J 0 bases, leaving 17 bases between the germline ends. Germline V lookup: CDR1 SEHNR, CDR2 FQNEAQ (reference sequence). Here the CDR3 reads CASSKIEHIISGNTIYF. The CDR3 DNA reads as TGTGCCAGCAGCAAAATAGAGCACATAATCTCTGGAAACACCATATATTTT.

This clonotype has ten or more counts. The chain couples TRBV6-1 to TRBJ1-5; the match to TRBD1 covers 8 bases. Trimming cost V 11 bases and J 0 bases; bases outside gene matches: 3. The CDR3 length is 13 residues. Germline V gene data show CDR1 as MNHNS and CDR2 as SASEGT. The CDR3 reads CAAGQGSNQPQHF. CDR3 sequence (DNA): TGTGCCGCAGGACAGGGTAGCAATCAGCCCCAGCATTTT.

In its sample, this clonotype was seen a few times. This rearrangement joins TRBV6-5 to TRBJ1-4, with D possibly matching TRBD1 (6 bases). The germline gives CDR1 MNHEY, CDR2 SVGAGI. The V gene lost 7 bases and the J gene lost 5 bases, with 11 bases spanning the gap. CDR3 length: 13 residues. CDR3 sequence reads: CASTSTGNEKLFF. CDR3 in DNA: TGTGCCAGCACCTCAACAGGGAATGAAAAACTGTTTTTT.

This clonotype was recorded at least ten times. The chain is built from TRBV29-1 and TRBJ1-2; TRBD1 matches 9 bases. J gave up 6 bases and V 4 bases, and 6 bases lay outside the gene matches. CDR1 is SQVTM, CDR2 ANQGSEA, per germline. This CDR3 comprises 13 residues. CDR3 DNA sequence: TGCAGCGTTGGAGGACAGGGGCTGGATGGCTACACCTTC. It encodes CSVGGQGLDGYTF.